One sample yielded the 10 T cell receptor beta chains listed below, sequenced in a study of graft-versus-host responses after intestinal transplantation. These receptors are not linked to any known antigen. Repertoires were generated with immunoSEQ multiplex PCR, while TCRdb's copy carries only in-frame clones and drops some. The data hold tens of thousands of clones, with 75% to 95% observed a single time. Here the sequenced sample was unstimulated CD8+ T cells sorted from spleen or lymph node cells, taken before intestinal transplant. Every receptor here comes from a human donor who received an intestinal transplant.

V and J are TRBV7-9 and TRBJ1-1, with D possibly matching TRBD1 (6 bases). The germline V gene has CDR1 SEHNR and CDR2 FQNEAQ (reference sequence). The CDR3 runs 14 residues. Between the trimmed V and J ends, which lost 0 bases and 7 bases, there was a span of 12 bases. CDR3 protein: CASSLAGGAGEAFF. DNA of the CDR3: TGTGCCAGCAGCTTAGCGGGGGGGGCCGGTGAAGCTTTCTTT.

The chain is built from TRBV19 and TRBJ2-2; TRBD2 agrees at 12 bases. Germline loops: CDR1 LNHDA, CDR2 SQIVND (reference sequence). The CDR3 contains 16 residues. Germline trimming cut 5 bases from V and 4 bases from J; bases unmatched to any gene: 5. The CDR3 here is CASSPRLAGATGELFF. The CDR3 DNA follows: TGTGCCAGTAGTCCCCGACTAGCGGGAGCCACCGGGGAGCTGTTTTTT.

The rearrangement links TRBV9 to TRBJ2-4, with 14 bases fitting TRBD2. Trimming took 4 bases from V and 5 from J; bases not matched to a gene: 5. This CDR3 is built from 16 residues. Germline values: CDR1 SGDLS, CDR2 YYNGEE. The CDR3 DNA follows: TGTGCCAGCAGCCCCCGACTAGCGGGAGGGGAAAACATTCAGTACTTC. This gives the protein CASSPRLAGGENIQYF.

J is TRBJ1-2 and V is TRBV28; D gene unclear. The CDR3 runs 12 residues. The germline gives CDR1 MDHEN, CDR2 SYDVKM. Deletions cut 4 bases from V and 8 bases from J, with 11 bases between. CDR3 sequence: CASSSPGRGYTF. The CDR3, as DNA: TGTGCCAGCAGTTCCCCGGGGAGAGGCTACACCTTC.

The chain employs TRBV28 and TRBJ2-7; D gene ambiguous. Trimming took 6 bases from V and 4 from J, leaving 4 bases between them. Germline V gives CDR1 MDHEN, CDR2 SYDVKM. The CDR3 extends over 10 amino acids. Here the CDR3 reads CASRSYEQYF. The CDR3 DNA reads TGTGCCAGCAGATCGTACGAGCAGTACTTC. The full variable domain, with the rest looked up from reference TRBV28 and TRBJ2-7, is DVKVTQSSRYLVKRTGEKVFLECVQDMDHENMFWYRQDPGLGLRLIYFSYDVKMKEKGDIPEGYSVSREKKERFSLILESASTNQTSMYLCASRSYEQYFGPGTRLTVT.

The chain couples TRBV6-5 to TRBJ1-1; D is unclear. CDR3 length: 13 residues. V was cut by 4 bases and J by 7 bases, with 13 bases left in between. Germline CDR1 and CDR2: MNHEY and SVGAGI. CDR3 bases: TGTGCCAGCAGTTTTGCCCGGGTAGATGAAGCTTTCTTT. Residues: CASSFARVDEAFF.

The chain combines TRBV7-9 with TRBJ2-7; TRBD1 agrees at 10 bases. The J segment lost 6 bases and the V segment lost 3 bases, leaving 5 bases of the junction unmatched. CDR1 and CDR2 from the germline V gene are SEHNR and FQNEAQ (reference sequence). The CDR3 totals 14 residues. The CDR3 is CASSFRDRGIEQYF. In nucleotides, the CDR3 is TGTGCCAGCAGCTTCCGGGACAGGGGTATCGAGCAGTACTTC.

V usage is TRBV27 and J usage is TRBJ2-3, with TRBD1 matching over 7 bases. Germline values: CDR1 MNHEY, CDR2 SMNVEV (reference sequence). CDR3 length equals 14 residues. The V segment lost 0 bases and the J segment 4 bases; nucleotides outside the gene matches: 1. CDR3 loop: CASSLSTGPDTQYF. As DNA, the CDR3 is TGTGCCAGCAGTTTATCGACAGGGCCAGATACGCAGTATTTT.

The rearrangement joins TRBV4-2 to TRBJ2-7; perhaps TRBD1 as D (5 bases). Germline V lookup: CDR1 LGHNA, CDR2 YNFKEQ. Trimming took off 0 bases at V and 3 bases at J, with 12 bases between the two ends. The CDR3 sequence is 15 residues long. CDR3 coding DNA: TGTGCCAGCAGCCAAGAACCCCAGGGAAACTACGAGCAGTACTTC. It codes for CASSQEPQGNYEQYF.

The CDR3 coding sequence is TGTGCCAGTAGTACGTCCACAGATACGCAGTATTTT. Its translation: CASSTSTDTQYF. The gene calls are TRBV19 and TRBJ2-3, with D uncertain. In germline, CDR1 is LNHDA, CDR2 SQIVND (reference sequence). The CDR3 loop spans 12 amino acids. V was clipped by 4 bases and J by 2 bases, with 4 bases between them.